Listed below are T cell receptor beta chains from one sample, sequenced in a study of T cell changes during pregnancy in multiple sclerosis. Clones were read by immunoSEQ multiplex PCR, and TCRdb kept only the in-frame ones, dropping some. The sample lists 50,000 to 75,000 clones, 90% to 95% occurring once. The starting material was peripheral blood, obtained in the third trimester of pregnancy. All receptors derive from a female donor in good health, enrolled as a control in a pregnancy study. The CDR3 runs from the conserved cysteine through the conserved F or W. D genes are given only for firm matches. A clone size is listed for some rows: how often the clone was seen (once, few, many), or a class if it is expanded.

j_call clone_size cdr3_length d_call v_call cdr3_nt cdr3_aa
TRBJ1-1 NA 17 NA TRBV7-3 TGTGCCAGCAGCCCCCGAGGGGGGGCAGGGGCGTACACTGAAGCTTTCTTT CASSPRGGAGAYTEAFF
TRBJ1-1 NA 12 NA TRBV30 TGTGCCTGGTCAATCAGGACAACAGGAGCTTTCTTT CAWSIRTTGAFF
TRBJ2-7 NA 15 NA TRBV9 TGTGCCAGCAGCCCCCGGGCAGGGCGTGACCACGAGCAGTACTTC CASSPRAGRDHEQYF
TRBJ2-7 NA 17 NA TRBV28 TGTGCCAGCAGTGACCCCGACTCGGGTAGGATTAACTACGAGCAGTACTTC CASSDPDSGRINYEQYF
TRBJ2-7 NA 17 NA TRBV6-1 TGTGCCAGCAGTGAAGCGCGAGGTTTGCAGTTAGGCTACGAGCAGTACTTC CASSEARGLQLGYEQYF
TRBJ1-6 NA 18 NA TRBV5-1 TGCGCCAGCAGCTTCCGAGGGGGGGGTGAGGGAGCCAATTCACCCCTCCACTTT CASSFRGGGEGANSPLHF
TRBJ2-1 NA 17 TRBD1 TRBV9 TGTGCCAGCAGCGGATTCCTTGGGACAGATACGTACAATGAGCAGTTCTTC CASSGFLGTDTYNEQFF
TRBJ1-2 NA 11 NA TRBV6-5 TGTGCCAGCAGTTCCGGGAAGGGCTACACCTTC CASSSGKGYTF
TRBJ2-7 once 13 NA TRBV28 TGTGCCAGCAGTTTATGGACAGGCAGCGAGCAGTACTTC CASSLWTGSEQYF
TRBJ2-1 NA 20 TRBD2 TRBV2 TGTGCCAGCAGTGAATGGGGTAGCGGGGGTCAAAACTCTTCCTACAATGAGCAGTTCTTC CASSEWGSGGQNSSYNEQFF
TRBJ2-1 NA 13 NA TRBV2 TGTGCCAGCAGTGTTACGGGATTGAATGAGCAGTTCTTC CASSVTGLNEQFF
TRBJ1-4 NA 13 NA TRBV19 TGTGCCAGTAGCGGGACAAGGAATGAAAAACTGTTTTTT CASSGTRNEKLFF
TRBJ2-7 NA 14 TRBD1 TRBV5-1 TGCGCCAGCAGCTTTGTAGACAGGGGCTACGAGCAGTACTTC CASSFVDRGYEQYF
TRBJ1-1 NA 12 NA TRBV18 TGTGCCAGCTCACCAATAGGGGATGAAGCTTTCTTT CASSPIGDEAFF
TRBJ1-3 NA 15 NA TRBV2 TGTGCCAGCAGATTACAGGGAAGCTCTGGAAACACCATATATTTT CASRLQGSSGNTIYF
TRBJ2-6 NA 20 TRBD1 TRBV19 TGTGCCAGTAGTGTTGCGTTAACAGGGGGCCGGACCTCTGGGGCCAACGTCCTGACTTTC CASSVALTGGRTSGANVLTF
TRBJ1-4 NA 14 NA TRBV29-1 TGCAGCGTTGGAACAGGGCAGGGAAGAGAAAAACTGTTTTTT CSVGTGQGREKLFF
TRBJ2-3 NA 12 TRBD2 TRBV7-9 TGTGCCAGCAGCTTAGAGCGGGGGACGCAGTATTTT CASSLERGTQYF
TRBJ1-1 NA 15 NA TRBV7-9 TGTGCCAGCAGCATAAACAGGGCTATGAACACTGAAGCTTTCTTT CASSINRAMNTEAFF
TRBJ2-1 NA 14 NA TRBV13 TGTGCCAGCAGCGCTAGACAGTTATACAATGAGCAGTTCTTC CASSARQLYNEQFF
TRBJ2-5 NA 14 TRBD2 TRBV7-7 TGTGCCAGCAGCTTAGGACGGGGAGGGGAGACCCAGTACTTC CASSLGRGGETQYF
TRBJ2-3 NA 13 NA TRBV2 TGTGCCAGCAGTGAAAACGGTCCAGATACGCAGTATTTT CASSENGPDTQYF
TRBJ2-5 NA 15 NA TRBV10-3 TGTGCCATCAGTGAGTCGCCGGAGCGTCTGGAGACCCAGTACTTC CAISESPERLETQYF